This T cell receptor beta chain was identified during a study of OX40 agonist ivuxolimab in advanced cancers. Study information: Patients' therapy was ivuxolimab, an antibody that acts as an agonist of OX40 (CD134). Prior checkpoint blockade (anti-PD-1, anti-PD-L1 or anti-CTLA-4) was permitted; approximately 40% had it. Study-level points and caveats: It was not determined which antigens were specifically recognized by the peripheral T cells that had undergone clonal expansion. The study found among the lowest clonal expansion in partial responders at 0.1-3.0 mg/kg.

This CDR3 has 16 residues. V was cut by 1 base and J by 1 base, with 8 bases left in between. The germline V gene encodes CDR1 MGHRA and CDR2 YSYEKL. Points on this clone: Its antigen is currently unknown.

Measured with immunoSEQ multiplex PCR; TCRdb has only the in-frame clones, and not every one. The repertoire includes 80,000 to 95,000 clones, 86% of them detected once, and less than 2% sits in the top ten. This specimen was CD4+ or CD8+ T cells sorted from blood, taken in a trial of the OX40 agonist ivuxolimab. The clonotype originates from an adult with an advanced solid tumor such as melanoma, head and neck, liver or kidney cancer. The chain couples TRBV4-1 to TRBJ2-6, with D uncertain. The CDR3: CASSQVRISGANVLTF. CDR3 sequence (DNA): TGCGCCAGCAGCCAAGTTCGGATTTCTGGGGCCAACGTCCTGACTTTC.